This T cell receptor (beta chain) was recovered during a study of CD8 T cells in Susac syndrome. Healthy donors, matched for age and sex, constituted the control group. Through negative isolation, CD4+ and CD8+ T cells were obtained, while TEMRA cells were enriched using FACS. The CDR3 is 17 amino acids. Germline V CDR1 and CDR2: LGHDT, YNNKEL (reference sequence). V was pared by 1 base and J by 2 bases, with 4 bases of the junction left unmatched. Random hexamers served to reverse transcribe roughly 0.45 to 1 ug RNA. The method of amplification for TCR beta CDR3 was immunoSEQ multiplex PCR, covering 54 Vbeta and 13 Jbeta. Each CDR3 protein is one row after TCRdb ran MiXCR on the immunoSEQ multiplex PCR reads. This sample has about 200,000 distinct CDR3 sequences, with roughly 96% found just once.

The rearrangement links TRBV3-1 to TRBJ2-1; 11 nucleotides align to TRBD2. The sequenced material came from CD4+ T cells from PBMCs. The TCR originated in a human donor in good health. The DNA for the CDR3 is TGTGCCAGCAGCCAAGGGACACTAGCGGGAGCCTACAATGAGCAGTTCTTC. It yields the protein CASSQGTLAGAYNEQFF.